The clone carrying this T cell receptor (beta chain) was detected only a few times. This specimen belongs to a study of T cells in Graves' hyperthyroidism and ophthalmopathy. Trimming cost V 5 bases and J 4 bases; bases outside gene matches: 4. This CDR3 is built from 15 residues. The germline gives CDR1 ENHRY, CDR2 SYGVKD. Pregnant or lactating patients were excluded, as were those with uncontrolled infection or other autoimmune disease. TCR beta CDR3 regions were amplified from RNA. TCR CDR3 regions were first amplified by RT-PCR with HTBI primers. Using its own MiXCR run on the multiplex PCR reads, TCRdb lists one record per CDR3 protein. The sample contains fewer than 500,000 distinct CDR3 sequences, roughly 14% of which appear only once.

The sequence was obtained from a man between 25 and 39 years old with Graves' hyperthyroidism that later progressed to Graves' ophthalmopathy. The sample consisted of blood. The chain has TRBV10-3 and TRBJ2-2; 10 nucleotides match TRBD2. The CDR3 loop is CAISPGLAFTGELFF. The CDR3, as DNA: TGTGCCATCAGTCCGGGACTAGCGTTCACCGGGGAGCTGTTTTTT.